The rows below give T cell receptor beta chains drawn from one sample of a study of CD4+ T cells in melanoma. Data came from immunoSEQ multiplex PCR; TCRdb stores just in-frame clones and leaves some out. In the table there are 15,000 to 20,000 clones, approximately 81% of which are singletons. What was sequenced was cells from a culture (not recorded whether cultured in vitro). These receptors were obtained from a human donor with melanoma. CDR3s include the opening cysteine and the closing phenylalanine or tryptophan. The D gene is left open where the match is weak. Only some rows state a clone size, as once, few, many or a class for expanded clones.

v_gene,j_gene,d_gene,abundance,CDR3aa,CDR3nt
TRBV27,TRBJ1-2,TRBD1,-,CASSSSGTGSGYTF,TGTGCCAGCAGTTCCTCCGGGACAGGCTCCGGCTACACCTTC
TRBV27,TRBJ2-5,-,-,CASSPRTRSETQYF,TGTGCCAGCAGTCCTCGGACCCGGTCAGAGACCCAGTACTTC
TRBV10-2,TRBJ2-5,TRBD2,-,CASSGRLAGGWYQETQYF,TGCGCCAGCAGTGGGAGACTAGCGGGGGGTTGGTACCAAGAGACCCAGTACTTC
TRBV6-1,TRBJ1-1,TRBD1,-,CASRRQGYTEAFF,TGTGCCAGCAGGAGACAGGGTTACACTGAAGCTTTCTTT
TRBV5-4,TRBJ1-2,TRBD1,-,CASSFDRGQDGYTF,TGTGCCAGCAGCTTTGACAGGGGTCAGGATGGCTACACCTTC
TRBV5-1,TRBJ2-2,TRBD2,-,CASSWGLAGAGELFF,TGCGCCAGCAGCTGGGGACTAGCGGGGGCCGGGGAGCTGTTTTTT
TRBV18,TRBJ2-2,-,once,CASSPDGNTGELFF,TGTGCCAGCTCACCGGACGGGAACACCGGGGAGCTGTTTTTT
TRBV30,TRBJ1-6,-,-,CAWRAFGENSPLHF,TGTGCCTGGCGGGCGTTCGGGGAGAATTCACCCCTCCACTTT
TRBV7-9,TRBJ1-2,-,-,CASSLGGGQSNYGYTF,TGTGCCAGCAGCTTAGGGGGTGGACAGTCTAACTATGGCTACACCTTC
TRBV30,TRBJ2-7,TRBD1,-,CAWEGKLGQQPYEQYF,TGTGCCTGGGAAGGGAAACTGGGACAGCAGCCCTACGAGCAGTACTTC
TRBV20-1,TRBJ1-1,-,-,CSAPDNTEAFF,TGCAGTGCGCCGGACAACACTGAAGCTTTCTTT
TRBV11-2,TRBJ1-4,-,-,CASNSRGSATNEKLFF,TGTGCCAGCAACTCAAGGGGTTCTGCAACTAATGAAAAACTGTTTTTT
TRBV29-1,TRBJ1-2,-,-,CSVQKLTGYTF,TGCAGCGTTCAGAAATTGACGGGCTACACCTTC
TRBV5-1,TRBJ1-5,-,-,CASSLTAGGNQPQHF,TGCGCCAGCAGCTTGACAGCCGGGGGGAATCAGCCCCAGCATTTT